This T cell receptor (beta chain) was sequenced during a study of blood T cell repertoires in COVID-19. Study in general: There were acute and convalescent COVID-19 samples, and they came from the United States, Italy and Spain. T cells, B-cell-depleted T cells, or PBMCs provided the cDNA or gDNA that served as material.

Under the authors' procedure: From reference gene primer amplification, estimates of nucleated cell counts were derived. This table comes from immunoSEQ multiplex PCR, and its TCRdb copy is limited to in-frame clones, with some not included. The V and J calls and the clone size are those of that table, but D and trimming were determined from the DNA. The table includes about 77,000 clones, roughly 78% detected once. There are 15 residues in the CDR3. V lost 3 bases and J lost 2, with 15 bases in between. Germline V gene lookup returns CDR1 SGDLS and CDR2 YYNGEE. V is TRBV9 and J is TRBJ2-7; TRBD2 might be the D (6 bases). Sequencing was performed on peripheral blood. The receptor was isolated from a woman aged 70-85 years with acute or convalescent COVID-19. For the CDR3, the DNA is TGTGCCAGCAGCGCCTGGGGTGGAGGGACCTACGAGCAGTACTTC. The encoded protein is CASSAWGGGTYEQYF. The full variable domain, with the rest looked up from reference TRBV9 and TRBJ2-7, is DSGVTQTPKHLITATGQRVTLRCSPRSGDLSVYWYQQSLDQGLQFLIQYYNGEERAKGNILERFSAQQFPDLHSELNLSSLELGDSALYFCASSAWGGGTYEQYFGPGTRLTVT.